Below, one T cell receptor beta chain is given with its context. The antigen remains unidentified. This entry comes from a study of T cells after yellow fever vaccination. Study-level findings and limits: Reappearance after the booster was observed for most primary-vaccination clones (around 95% CD4, roughly 88% CD8).

The CDR3 is 15 amino acids. Germline V gives CDR1 MNHEY, CDR2 SVGAGI. With 5 bases removed from V and 2 bases from J, the gap between germline ends came to 15 bases. TCRdb re-derived calls from the 5' RACE reads in MiXCR, one entry per CDR3 protein. Here the sample spans approximately 330,000 distinct CDR3 sequences, around 13% being singletons. The chain carries TRBV6-5 and TRBJ1-2, with TRBD1 as a possible D gene (5 bases). Source: CD4+ T cells sorted from PBMCs, taken 15 days after the yellow fever booster vaccination. This receptor was identified in a man aged 18 to 30 who received the YFV17D yellow fever vaccine. The CDR3 sequence is CASSLLGTGNYGYTF. The CDR3, as DNA: TGTGCCAGCAGTCTACTCGGGACGGGGAACTATGGCTACACCTTC.